What follows are 30 T cell receptor beta chains derived from one specimen sequenced in a study of T-cell reconstitution after alpha-beta-depleted transplantation in children. Preparing the TCRbeta library involved the use of unique molecular identifiers. Using its own MiXCR run on the PCR reads, TCRdb lists one record per CDR3 protein. The data show around 420,000 distinct CDR3 sequences, under 20% seen once. Sequencing used PBMCs, mostly from graft donor cells, obtained 360 days after TCRalphabeta/CD19-depleted stem cell transplant. The receptors originated from a boy younger than two who had a stem cell transplant for Wiskott-Aldrich syndrome, so the T cells may come from the graft donor.

Only a few counts were recorded for this clonotype. The V and J genes are TRBV5-1 and TRBJ2-3; D not resolved. The germline V and J ends were trimmed by 1 base and 7 bases, with 7 bases remaining between them. The germline V gene encodes CDR1 SGHRS and CDR2 YFSETQ. The CDR3 loop spans 12 amino acids. The CDR3 DNA is TGCGCCAGCAGCTTGCCGATGAATACGCAGTATTTT. Encoded protein: CASSLPMNTQYF.

This chain uses TRBV12-3 or TRBV12-4 with TRBJ2-2; 12 bases line up with TRBD2. V trimming: 5 bases; J trimming: 6 bases; junction bases outside the gene matches: 10. The CDR3 consists of 17 residues. The CDR3, as DNA: TGTGCCAGCAGTCTCCTCGGGGGACTAGCGGGTGCCGGGGAGCTGTTTTTT. Its protein is CASSLLGGLAGAGELFF.

This sequence joins TRBV15 and TRBJ2-2; 8 bases are shared with TRBD2. CDR1 and CDR2 (germline): LNHNV, YYDKDF (reference sequence). Trimming at V came to 0 bases and at J to 5 bases, leaving 5 bases not matched to a gene. The CDR3 covers 16 residues. CDR3 sequence: CATSRDLAGGTGELFF. CDR3 DNA sequence: TGTGCCACCAGCAGAGATCTAGCGGGTGGGACCGGGGAGCTGTTTTTT.

This clonotype was picked up a small number of times. This chain links TRBV21-1 with TRBJ2-1; TRBD1, the D gene given by the table, was not confirmed from the DNA. TRBV21-1 represents a pseudogene. The CDR3 contains 12 residues. The CDR3 here is CASSGLSNEQFF. CDR3 DNA: TGTGCCAGCTCAGGGTTAAGCAATGAGCAGTTCTTC.

This clonotype has more than one count but fewer than ten. The chain recombines TRBV10-1 with TRBJ2-1, with D perhaps TRBD2 (5 bases). Trimming took 8 bases from V and 9 from J, leaving 14 bases between them. The CDR3 is made up of 12 amino acids. Germline V gene data show CDR1 as WNHNN and CDR2 as SYGVQD (reference sequence). CDR3 bases: TGCGCCAGCTCCGACTGGAGGTCTGAGCAGTTCTTC. Protein: CASSDWRSEQFF.

This rearrangement joins TRBV2 to TRBJ2-5; D is uncertain. V was clipped by 0 bases and J by 7 bases, with 12 bases between them. This CDR3 comprises 14 residues. The V gene's germline CDR1 is SNHLY and CDR2 FYNNEI. In DNA, the CDR3 is TGTGCCAGCAGTGAAGCGCGGCTAGGTGGGACCCAGTACTTC. It is translated as CASSEARLGGTQYF.

This clonotype was observed a handful of times. V gene TRBV5-6 combines with J gene TRBJ2-1; 12 nucleotides match TRBD2. The length of the CDR3 is 20 residues. The germline V gene has CDR1 SGHDT and CDR2 YYEEEE. Losses at the gene ends were 3 bases for V and 0 bases for J; bases not matched to a gene: 13. The CDR3 DNA reads TGTGCCAGCAGCTACCCCGGGGGGACTAGCGGGCCTAGCTCCTACAATGAGCAGTTCTTC. The encoded protein is CASSYPGGTSGPSSYNEQFF. Full variable domain (outside the CDR3, taken from reference TRBV5-6 and TRBJ2-1): DAGVTQSPTHLIKTRGQQVTLRCSPKSGHDTVSWYQQALGQGPQFIFQYYEEEERQRGNFPDRFSGHQFPNYSSELNVNALLLGDSALYLCASSYPGGTSGPSSYNEQFFGPGTRLTVL.

A remark on this clonotype: Its ends do not fully match the called genes, so a read error is possible. The chain employs TRBV6-1 and TRBJ1-1; the D gene is possibly TRBD1 (5 bases). This CDR3 is 13 amino acids long. Germline V gene data show CDR1 as MNHNS and CDR2 as SASEGT. The CDR3 protein is CTSTSRVNTEAFF. The DNA of the CDR3 is TGTACCAGCACCAGCAGGGTGAACACTGAAGCTTTCTTT.

The chain combines TRBV3-1 with TRBJ1-1; no firm D call. The CDR3 loop spans 15 amino acids. The germline gives CDR1 LGHDT, CDR2 YNNKEL (reference sequence). Trimming took off 1 base at V and 2 bases at J, with 11 bases between the two ends. CDR3 protein: CASSQGAGFNTEAFF. The CDR3 coding sequence is TGTGCCAGCAGCCAAGGTGCGGGGTTTAACACTGAAGCTTTCTTT. Supplemented by reference TRBV3-1 and TRBJ1-1, the full variable domain reads DTAVSQTPKYLVTQMGNDKSIKCEQNLGHDTMYWYKQDSKKFLKIMFSYNNKELIINETVPNRFSPKSPDKAHLNLHINSLELGDSAVYFCASSQGAGFNTEAFFGQGTRLTVV.

This sequence joins TRBV15 and TRBJ2-1; 9 nucleotides agree with TRBD1. CDR1 and CDR2 (germline): LNHNV, YYDKDF (reference sequence). V was clipped by 0 bases and J by 8 bases; unmatched bases: 11. This CDR3 contains 17 residues. Here the CDR3 reads CATSREIGRDREHEQFF. In DNA, the CDR3 is TGTGCCACCAGCAGAGAGATTGGGCGGGACAGGGAGCATGAGCAGTTCTTC.

This clonotype was counted a few times. This rearrangement joins TRBV12-3 or TRBV12-4 to TRBJ1-1; 8 bases align to TRBD1. With 3 bases clipped from V and 8 bases from J, the junction kept 11 bases outside the gene matches. The CDR3 extends over 15 amino acids. The DNA for the CDR3 is TGTGCCAGCAGTTTCCTCTTGGACAGGGCCGAAGAAGCTTTCTTT. Residues: CASSFLLDRAEEAFF.

V is TRBV7-8 and J is TRBJ2-7; D gene ambiguous. Trimming took off 1 base at V and 0 bases at J, with 13 bases between the two ends. The CDR3 has 16 amino acids. The germline V gene encodes CDR1 SGHVS and CDR2 FQNEAQ. CDR3 DNA sequence: TGTGCCAGCAGCTTAGAGGTTGCCCATAGCTCCTACGAGCAGTACTTC. Its protein product is CASSLEVAHSSYEQYF.

This clonotype turned up a few times. CDR3 in DNA: TGTGCCAGCAGCCCTGCTAGGGTAAGATGGACCGGGGAGCTGTTTTTT. Encoded protein: CASSPARVRWTGELFF. V and J are TRBV3-1 and TRBJ2-2, with no clear D. Germline values: CDR1 LGHDT, CDR2 YNNKEL (reference sequence). Trimming stripped 4 bases from V and 5 bases from J, with 17 bases between. CDR3 length: 16 residues.

This clonotype was observed a handful of times. This sequence joins TRBV11-1 and TRBJ2-3; 11 bases are shared with TRBD2. Germline V gene lookup returns CDR1 SGHAT and CDR2 FQDESV (reference sequence). This CDR3 is 18 amino acids long. V was pared by 4 bases and J by 4 bases, with 13 bases of the junction left unmatched. This CDR3 reads CASSSGGLAGGPSDTQYF. The CDR3, as DNA: TGTGCCAGCAGCTCGGGGGGGTTAGCGGGAGGGCCGTCAGATACGCAGTATTTT.

This clonotype was recorded once. V gene TRBV7-2 combines with J gene TRBJ2-5; a weak D match, TRBD1 (6 bases). There are 14 residues in the CDR3. V was pared by 6 bases and J by 3 bases, with 14 bases between. The germline gives CDR1 SGHTA, CDR2 FQGNSA. CDR3 DNA: TGTGCCAGCAGTAAACAGGGAAAAAAAGAGACCCAGTACTTC. Translated: CASSKQGKKETQYF.

Only a few counts were recorded for this clonotype. The rearrangement joins TRBV10-3 to TRBJ2-7; the match to TRBD1 covers 9 bases. The CDR3 covers 16 residues. CDR1 and CDR2 from the germline V gene are ENHRY and SYGVKD. Germline trimming cut 3 bases from V and 3 bases from J; bases unmatched to any gene: 9. The DNA of the CDR3 is TGTGCCATCAGTGAAGGGTCCGGGACAGGGTACTACGAGCAGTACTTC. Amino acids: CAISEGSGTGYYEQYF.

V gene TRBV7-9 combines with J gene TRBJ2-5, with 7 nucleotides matching TRBD2. After removal of 3 bases from V and 5 bases from J, the junction contained 6 bases not matched to a gene. The CDR3 loop spans 14 amino acids. Germline lookup yields CDR1 SEHNR and CDR2 FQNEAQ (reference sequence). The CDR3 loop is CASSFKRGEETQYF. For the CDR3, the DNA is TGTGCCAGCAGCTTTAAGCGGGGAGAGGAGACCCAGTACTTC. The variable domain in full, completed from reference TRBV7-9 and TRBJ2-5, reads DTGVSQNPRHKITKRGQNVTFRCDPISEHNRLYWYRQTLGQGPEFLTYFQNEAQLEKSRLLSDRFSAERPKGSFSTLEIQRTEQGDSAMYLCASSFKRGEETQYFGPGTRLLVL.

This clonotype was counted ten times or more. This chain uses TRBV9 with TRBJ1-4; D remains unclear. Germline loops: CDR1 SGDLS, CDR2 YYNGEE. V was cut by 4 bases and J by 6 bases, with 13 bases left in between. This CDR3 contains 14 residues. CDR3 nucleotide sequence: TGTGCCAGCAGCAGGGATCACGGGGATGAAAAACTGTTTTTT. Encoded protein: CASSRDHGDEKLFF.

This clonotype was seen more than once but under ten times. The chain joins TRBV28 to TRBJ2-2, with 8 bases fitting TRBD1. The ends lost 6 bases at V and 6 bases at J; junction bases unmatched: 6. CDR1 and CDR2 from the germline V gene are MDHEN and SYDVKM. The CDR3 contains 14 residues. CDR3: CASSQGAGAGELFF. CDR3 nucleotides: TGTGCCAGCAGCCAGGGGGCAGGCGCCGGGGAGCTGTTTTTT.

This rearrangement joins TRBV5-1 to TRBJ2-2; 7 bases map to TRBD1. The CDR3 is 13 amino acids. Germline trimming cut 10 bases from V and 8 bases from J; bases unmatched to any gene: 11. Germline V gene sequence: CDR1 SGHRS, CDR2 YFSETQ. CDR3 loop: CAGQDSPGGELFF. The CDR3 nucleotides are TGCGCCGGACAGGACAGCCCCGGGGGGGAGCTGTTTTTT.

V usage is TRBV18 and J usage is TRBJ2-7; TRBD1 matches 9 bases. J lost 6 bases, V lost 2 bases, and 5 bases had no gene match. This CDR3 region has 14 residues. From germline, CDR1 is KGHSH and CDR2 LQKENI. CDR3 sequence reads: CASSPGTGRGEQYF. The CDR3 DNA reads as TGTGCCAGCTCACCAGGGACAGGGAGGGGCGAGCAGTACTTC. Based on the CDR3 plus reference TRBV18 and TRBJ2-7, the full variable domain is NAGVMQNPRHLVRRRGQEARLRCSPMKGHSHVYWYRQLPEEGLKFMVYLQKENIIDESGMPKERFSAEFPKEGPSILRIQQVVRGDSAAYFCASSPGTGRGEQYFGPGTRLTVT.

This rearrangement joins TRBV29-1 to TRBJ1-4, with D possibly matching TRBD1 (6 bases). V gave up 4 bases and J gave up 4 bases, with 13 bases separating them. Germline CDR1 SQVTM, CDR2 ANQGSEA. CDR3 length equals 14 residues. CDR3 amino acids: CSVVQGGFNEKLFF. The CDR3 DNA follows: TGCAGCGTTGTACAGGGAGGCTTTAATGAAAAACTGTTTTTT.

In its sample, this clonotype was seen a few times. The chain combines TRBV20-1 with TRBJ1-5; D gene ambiguous. CDR1 and CDR2 (germline): DFQATT, SNEGSKA (reference sequence). The CDR3 spans 14 residues. V lost 0 bases to trimming and J lost 4 bases, with 10 bases between them. The CDR3 loop is CSARDRRLNQPQHF. The CDR3 DNA sequence: TGCAGTGCTAGAGATCGGCGTCTAAATCAGCCCCAGCATTTT.

This clonotype was picked up a small number of times. This chain connects TRBV6-2 or TRBV6-3 to TRBJ2-1; 12 bases align to TRBD2. J gave up 4 bases and V 7 bases, and 2 bases lay outside the gene matches. Per germline, CDR1 MNHEY and CDR2 SVGEGT. The CDR3 totals 14 residues. CDR3 coding DNA: TGTGCCAGCACCCTAGCGGGAGGGTACAATGAGCAGTTCTTC. This sequence encodes CASTLAGGYNEQFF.

The genes are TRBV6-2 or TRBV6-3 and TRBJ2-5; D remains ambiguous. The germline V and J ends were trimmed by 2 bases and 1 base, with 11 bases remaining between them. CDR1 MNHEY and CDR2 SVGEGT come from the germline V gene. This CDR3 has 15 residues. In DNA form, the CDR3 reads TGTGCCAGCAGTTACGTTCCCGGGCCCCAAGAGACCCAGTACTTC. This gives the protein CASSYVPGPQETQYF.

V gene TRBV5-1 combines with J gene TRBJ2-6, with D possibly being TRBD2 (5 bases). CDR3 length equals 15 residues. The germline V gene encodes CDR1 SGHRS and CDR2 YFSETQ. The ends were cut back, 4 bases at V and 3 bases at J, with 11 bases in the middle. The CDR3 is CASSAVRDGANVLTF. In nucleotides, the CDR3 is TGCGCCAGCAGCGCCGTACGGGATGGGGCCAACGTCCTGACTTTC.

This clonotype was found a few times. This chain uses TRBV11-2 with TRBJ2-7; no reliable D call. The CDR3 spans 13 residues. CDR1 is SGHAT, CDR2 FQNNGV, per germline. V was trimmed by 0 bases and J by 7 bases, leaving 10 bases between them. The CDR3 loop is CASSLERTKEQYF. For the CDR3, the DNA is TGTGCCAGCAGCTTAGAGCGAACTAAGGAGCAGTACTTC.

V is TRBV18 and J is TRBJ1-1, with 7 positions matching TRBD1. After removal of 3 bases from V and 4 bases from J, the junction contained 8 bases not matched to a gene. Germline V CDR1 and CDR2: KGHSH, LQKENI. The CDR3 has 15 amino acids. The CDR3 is CASSPLTGTGTEAFF. In nucleotides, the CDR3 is TGTGCCAGCTCACCTCTGACAGGGACGGGCACTGAAGCTTTCTTT.

J is TRBJ2-7 and V is TRBV27; tentatively, D is TRBD1 (6 bases). The V end lost 1 base, the J end lost 6 bases, and 13 bases lay between the germline ends. The CDR3 runs to 14 residues. CDR1 and CDR2 from the germline V gene are MNHEY and SMNVEV (reference sequence). CDR3 loop: CASSLWGLGGEQYF. CDR3 DNA: TGTGCCAGCAGTTTATGGGGGCTAGGTGGCGAGCAGTACTTC.

The chain recombines TRBV12-3 or TRBV12-4 with TRBJ2-5; possible D gene TRBD2, 5 bases. V lost 1 base and J 0 bases, leaving 12 bases between the germline ends. The CDR3 is 16 amino acids. The CDR3 loop reads CASSLGRASYQETQYF. The CDR3, as DNA: TGTGCCAGCAGTTTAGGGCGGGCTTCGTACCAAGAGACCCAGTACTTC.